This entry lists 13 T cell receptor beta chains sequenced from one sample in a study of blood T cell repertoires in COVID-19. TCRdb keeps only in-frame clones here, not all; method: immunoSEQ multiplex PCR. The sample contains under 250,000 clones, approximately 83% of which appear only once. Material: peripheral blood. These receptors were obtained from a man between 45 and 60 years old with active or convalescent COVID-19.

The chain combines TRBV27 with TRBJ2-1; a possible D gene is TRBD2 (7 bases). The V end was cut by 3 bases, the J end by 9 bases, with 15 bases between. The CDR3 has 14 residues. Germline V gene sequence: CDR1 MNHEY, CDR2 SMNVEV (reference sequence). The CDR3 loop reads CASSLMGGAGEQFF. In nucleotides, the CDR3 is TGTGCCAGCAGTTTGATGGGGGGGGCGGGTGAGCAGTTCTTC.

The V and J genes are TRBV10-3 and TRBJ1-4; no reliable D call. V was clipped by 5 bases and J by 5 bases, with 15 bases between them. Germline V gene lookup returns CDR1 ENHRY and CDR2 SYGVKD. CDR3 length: 15 amino acids. In nucleotides, the CDR3 is TGTGCCATCAGTTCTTCGATGGGGAGGAATGAAAAACTGTTTTTT. Its protein product is CAISSSMGRNEKLFF.

The chain is built from TRBV9 and TRBJ2-3; 10 bases agree with TRBD2. The CDR3 totals 18 residues. CDR1 and CDR2 (germline): SGDLS, YYNGEE. With V trimmed by 0 bases and J by 6 bases, 13 bases remained unmatched. The CDR3 bases are TGTGCCAGCAGCGTAGGCGACCTAGCGGGGGATCCGAGGGATACGCAGTATTTT. Translated, it gives CASSVGDLAGDPRDTQYF.

This clone was detected only once. V gene TRBV15 combines with J gene TRBJ1-2; TRBD1 is a possible D gene (5 bases). Germline-derived CDR1 and CDR2 are LNHNV and YYDKDF (reference sequence). CDR3 size: 16 residues. The V end lost 3 bases, the J end lost 0 bases, and 14 bases lay between the germline ends. The CDR3 DNA follows: TGTGCCACCAGCAGGGGGAGGGGAGGCTCTAACTATGGCTACACCTTC. It is translated as CATSRGRGGSNYGYTF.

The chain carries TRBV5-1 and TRBJ2-1, with 7 positions matching TRBD1. V shed 0 bases, J shed 14 bases, and the junction held 11 bases outside the gene matches. The V gene's germline CDR1 is SGHRS and CDR2 YFSETQ. The CDR3 length is 14 residues. CDR3 DNA: TGCGCCAGCAGCTTGGTGTTTGAAGGGGGCGAGGAGTTCTTC. Protein sequence: CASSLVFEGGEEFF.

This rearrangement joins TRBV6-1 to TRBJ1-2; D ambiguous. Germline loops: CDR1 MNHNS, CDR2 SASEGT. Trimming took 4 bases from V and 10 from J, leaving 10 bases between them. The CDR3 sequence is 11 residues long. CDR3 bases: TGTGCCAGCAGTGCCGAACAGCTCTACACCTTC. Its protein is CASSAEQLYTF.

The rearrangement links TRBV19 to TRBJ2-1; 8 bases line up with TRBD1. This CDR3 is 16 amino acids long. Per germline, CDR1 LNHDA and CDR2 SQIVND (reference sequence). The V and J ends lost 3 bases and 3 bases, in that order; junction bases with no gene match: 7. The CDR3 here is CASSMSGTGIYNEQFF. CDR3 DNA sequence: TGTGCCAGTAGTATGAGTGGGACAGGAATCTACAATGAGCAGTTCTTC.

The chain combines TRBV27 with TRBJ2-3; TRBD2 agrees at 8 bases. Germline CDR1 reads MNHEY; CDR2 reads SMNVEV (reference sequence). CDR3 length equals 15 residues. V lost 3 bases, J lost 4 bases, and 6 bases stayed unmatched. This CDR3 is CASSLRGDRSDTQYF. Written as DNA, the CDR3 is TGTGCCAGCAGTTTGCGGGGGGACCGATCAGATACGCAGTATTTT.

J is TRBJ2-1 and V is TRBV7-3; the match to TRBD1 covers 7 bases. This CDR3 region has 16 residues. The V segment lost 0 bases and the J segment 9 bases; nucleotides outside the gene matches: 11. Germline CDR1 and CDR2: SGHTA and FQGTGA. Here the CDR3 DNA reads TGTGCCAGCAGCTTAACCCCGGGACAGCCTTGGTTTGAGCAGTTCTTC. Protein sequence: CASSLTPGQPWFEQFF.

The DNA of the CDR3 is TGTGCCAGCAGCTTAGGAAATCGGGCTGGAAACACCATATATTTT. Translated, it gives CASSLGNRAGNTIYF. The chain combines TRBV7-2 with TRBJ1-3; D is unresolved. Germline CDR1 is SGHTA and CDR2 is FQGNSA. The CDR3 totals 15 residues. The germline V and J ends were trimmed by 1 base and 2 bases, with 9 bases remaining between them.

This clone was observed a few times. The V call is TRBV30, the J call TRBJ1-1, with a possible D match to TRBD1 (6 bases). V lost 0 bases and J lost 3, with 20 bases in between. This CDR3 spans 17 amino acids. CDR1 and CDR2 (germline): GTSNPN, SVGIG (reference sequence). CDR3 region: CAWSVQGRGNLDTEAFF. For the CDR3, the DNA is TGTGCCTGGAGTGTACAGGGCAGGGGAAATCTTGACACTGAAGCTTTCTTT.

The V call is TRBV4-1, the J call TRBJ1-3; 9 bases fit TRBD1. Germline CDR1 MGHRA, CDR2 YSYEKL. The CDR3 length is 16 residues. V dropped 4 bases and J dropped 4; count of bases not matched to a gene: 8. CDR3 protein: CASSRGQGNLGNTIYF. CDR3 nucleotides: TGCGCCAGCAGCCGGGGACAGGGTAATTTGGGAAACACCATATATTTT.

CDR3 nucleotide sequence: TGTGCCAGCAGACCTGGACTGGTGAACACTGAAGCTTTCTTT. Translating it yields CASRPGLVNTEAFF. The chain recombines TRBV27 with TRBJ1-1; D not resolved. The germline V and J ends were trimmed by 6 bases and 0 bases, with 11 bases remaining between them. From germline, CDR1 is MNHEY and CDR2 SMNVEV (reference sequence). The CDR3 is 14 amino acids.